These T cell receptor beta chains were read from a single sample in a study of CXCR3-negative and CXCR3-positive naive CD8 T cells. TCRdb reprocessed the 5' RACE reads, with one entry per CDR3 protein and no DNA. Its table lists 110,000 or so distinct CDR3 sequences. Material: naive CXCR3+ CD8+ T cells from blood. Every receptor here comes from a human donor in good health. Some clones in this sample may be carry-over from other donors' samples. CDR3s include the opening cysteine and the closing phenylalanine or tryptophan.

>TRBV27|16|TRBJ1-5
CASSLLGRSGNQPQHF
>TRBV7-8|15|TRBJ2-3
CASSPRTGWTDTQYF
>TRBV15|16|TRBJ2-3
CATSRELAVTQDTQYF
>TRBV11-2|14|TRBJ2-1
CASSHGQGPNEQFF
>TRBV12-3/TRBV12-4|16|TRBJ1-1
CASSSQEGWAGAEAFF
>TRBV29-1|13|TRBJ2-7
CSVGRDRGYEQYF
>TRBV28|15|TRBJ1-3
CASSYRGSPGNTIYF
>TRBV7-9|20|TRBJ2-7
CASSFLSKEPGHTFSYEQYF
>TRBV2|15|TRBJ2-3
CASSGLAGDTDTQYF
>TRBV4-2|17|TRBJ2-2
CASSQETGTGSTGELFF
>TRBV28|17|TRBJ2-3
CASSLYRELERADTQYF
>TRBV12-3/TRBV12-4|13|TRBJ1-5
CASSLLPNQPQHF
>TRBV7-9|16|TRBJ2-7
CASSMGLAGGTYEQYF
>TRBV27|13|TRBJ2-1
CASSFGKGDEQFF
>TRBV29-1|16|TRBJ2-5
CSADLAGGPNQETQYF
>TRBV12-3/TRBV12-4|12|TRBJ2-5
CASHGSGGTQYF
>TRBV2|14|TRBJ2-2
CASSEVGGTGELFF
>TRBV20-1|16|TRBJ1-6
CSARDITGKDNSPLHF
>TRBV5-1|16|TRBJ2-5
CASTLDSGGDQETQYF